This T cell receptor beta chain came from a study of post-analysis software for immune sequencing data (dated by TCRdb to between 2015 and 2016). Background for the entire study: The recorded disease courses included relapsing-remitting, secondary progressive and progressive-relapsing multiple sclerosis, and some patients had no subtype annotation. Patient repertoires were compared against about a dozen previously published healthy control repertoires from donors aged roughly 6 to 28 years. A subset of samples was prepared in parallel using single-end sample barcoding, then pooled and co-amplified after Illumina adapter ligation. The study at large found these results: Significantly higher frequencies in patients than in controls were found for five or six TRBV segments, including TRBV5-6, TRBV5-1 and TRBV20-1. Strong co-clustering of samples prepared in the same batch was shown by direct clustering with F measure, prompting a batch-effect correction. Normalized Chao1 diversity was significantly lower in multiple sclerosis patients than controls, suggesting substantial peripheral T-cell clonal expansion. The multiple sclerosis patient group was slightly younger than the control group.

Comment on this clonotype: No antigen is known for it. Qualities for individual bases were not recorded, and no much larger clone is one base off.

To demonstrate the VDJtools post-analysis software, TCR beta repertoires were profiled from the peripheral blood of about a dozen young patients with multiple sclerosis. Multiple sclerosis patients were children and adolescents aged about 6 to 15 years. The library came from PCR. Sequencing was performed on an Illumina HiSeq 2500. To reduce PCR and sequencing biases, unique molecular identifiers were incorporated into the TCR beta cDNA libraries. Some 500,000 cDNA molecules were obtained per 1 to 10 million input T cells, so each molecule approximated one T cell. The patient libraries were prepared and sequenced with the same protocol used for the earlier healthy control dataset. Samples belonging to the same batch were prepared together, multiplexed and sequenced on a shared HiSeq lane. In the source study's methods: MIGEC was used to process the raw barcoded reads, and molecular identifier groups with only a single read were discarded before consensus assembly and CDR3 extraction. VDJtools was used for post-analysis of the clonotype tables, with diversity normalized by down-sampling every dataset to the smallest sample size. Repertoire overlap clustering matched CDR3 amino acid but not nucleotide sequences to correct batch-related cross-sample contamination. TCRdb cleaned the public reads at Q25 with fastp, built clones with MiXCR and kept in-frame beta chains. Each record represents a unique CDR3 protein, reported with the most common genes and DNA among its rows. For this entry, the V and J calls and clone size follow TCRdb and not the study's own pipeline. The sample yields 820,000 or so distinct CDR3 sequences; 53% were counted once. The ten biggest clones cover approximately 4.4% of the sample.

V is cut by 6 bases and J by 4 bases, and the space between the germline ends is 16 bases. The CDR3 runs 14 amino acids, cysteine and phenylalanine included. Only the CDR3 DNA is retained, 42 bases long and in frame from the first base. From a lookup of the germline V gene, CDR1 and CDR2 are SNHLY and FYNNEI. The TCR was taken from a girl aged 10 to 17 with multiple sclerosis. The sequenced material came from blood. The V and J genes are TRBV2 and TRBJ2-7; the D gene is possibly TRBD1, with 6 bases matching. The DNA sequence is given as TGTGCCAGCAGAAAGGACAGACCCTCTTACGAGCAGTACTTC. Its coded protein is CASRKDRPSYEQYF. Here the CDR3 is joined to the reference TRBV2 and TRBJ2-7 genes, and the full variable domain is: EPEVTQTPSHQVTQMGQEVILRCVPISNHLYFYWYRQILGQKVEFLVSFYNNEISEKSEIFDDQFSVERPDGSNFTLKIRSTKLEDSAMYFCASRKDRPSYEQYFGPGTRLTVT.